This T cell receptor beta chain was recovered during a study of T cell clonotyping in hematopoietic cell transplantation. Findings and limits, study-wide: Broader posttransplant TCR repertoire diversity was predicted by graft donor and pretransplant recipient Inverse Simpson Index values. Few recipient clonotypes overlapped donors; over 95% were de novo at given depth. Without cell sorting, CD4 versus CD8 contributions remain unresolved.

Recipients were bled about 28 days pretransplant and at posttransplant days 30, 100, 180. Regarding this clone: Its cognate antigen is unknown.

Repertoires were generated with immunoSEQ multiplex PCR, while TCRdb's copy carries only in-frame clones and drops some. The sample has roughly 30,000 clones, about 94% seen once. The CDR3 has 16 amino acids. The junction had 14 bases not matched to a gene; V was cut back by 5 bases and J by 5 bases. From germline, CDR1 is GTSNPN and CDR2 SVGIG (reference sequence). This chain uses TRBV30 with TRBJ2-2; 7 bases fit TRBD2. The sequence came from a female patient aged 45-60 years who had an allogeneic stem cell transplant from a related donor, so the T cells may come from the graft donor. Some clones in this sample may be carry-over from other donors' samples. Sequences were derived from PBMCs, sampled 100 days after allogeneic stem cell transplant. The CDR3 sequence: CAWGGELGSGTGELFF. The CDR3 nucleotides are TGTGCCTGGGGGGGGGAGCTAGGATCAGGGACCGGGGAGCTGTTTTTT. Variable domain in full (rest from reference TRBV30 and TRBJ2-2): SQTIHQWPATLVQPVGSPLSLECTVEGTSNPNLYWYRQAAGRGLQLLFYSVGIGQISSEVPQNLSASRPQDRQFILSSKKLLLSDSGFYLCAWGGELGSGTGELFFGEGSRLTVL.